The 9 T cell receptor beta chains below all came from one sample that was sequenced in a study of vaccination and CD4 T cells after COVID-19. The treatment is: roughly 11-day PBMC culture with coronavirus spike peptide pools or control peptides (ViraFEST assay). Cultured CD4+ T cells had their DNA profiled by the Oncomine TCR Beta short-read assay. TCRdb recomputed calls from the PCR reads with MiXCR, one row per CDR3 protein. This sample has 9,300 or so distinct CDR3 sequences, with 55% to 65% found just once. Their specific antigens are unknown. Sequencing was carried out using CD4+ T cells from blood, cultured in vitro. The receptors stem from a human donor who had recovered from COVID-19.

V and J are TRBV6-1 and TRBJ2-7; D not certain. The CDR3 is made up of 15 amino acids. CDR1 is MNHNS and CDR2 is SASEGT in the germline V gene. Trimming took off 4 bases at V and 0 bases at J, with 13 bases between the two ends. The CDR3: CASSGQTRYSYEQYF. The CDR3 bases are TGTGCCAGCAGTGGGCAGACCAGGTACTCCTACGAGCAGTACTTC.

The V call is TRBV24-1, the J call TRBJ2-5; either TRBD1 or TRBD2 may supply D (5 bases each). Trimming stripped 5 bases from V and 9 bases from J, with 15 bases between. Germline CDR1 reads KGHDR; CDR2 reads SFDVKD. The CDR3 totals 13 residues. For the CDR3, the DNA is TGTGCCACCAGTGGGGTGGAGCTGGGGGCCCAGTACTTC. Its protein product is CATSGVELGAQYF.

The V gene is TRBV14, the J gene TRBJ2-1, with TRBD2 identical over 11 bases. The CDR3 consists of 14 residues. The J segment lost 12 bases and the V segment lost 4 bases, leaving 8 bases of the junction unmatched. CDR1 is SGHDN, CDR2 FVKESK, per germline. Here the CDR3 reads CASSPPNLAGGQFF. The CDR3 coding sequence is TGTGCCAGCAGCCCCCCGAACCTAGCGGGGGGGCAGTTCTTC. Filled out from reference TRBV14 and TRBJ2-1, the complete variable domain reads EAGVTQFPSHSVIEKGQTVTLRCDPISGHDNLYWYRRVMGKEIKFLLHFVKESKQDESGMPNNRFLAERTGGTYSTLKVQPAELEDSGVYFCASSPPNLAGGQFFGPGTRLTVL.

The chain employs TRBV6-1 and TRBJ2-1; unclear D gene. The V end was cut by 5 bases, the J end by 6 bases, with 14 bases between. CDR1 and CDR2 (germline): MNHNS, SASEGT. The CDR3 is 14 residues long. This chain's CDR3 is CASSLGSLGNEQFF. The CDR3 nucleotides are TGTGCCAGCAGTCTCGGGTCTCTCGGCAATGAGCAGTTCTTC.

The V call is TRBV7-9, the J call TRBJ1-6; no firm D call. The CDR3 is 13 residues long. Trimming pared 5 bases from V and 6 bases from J, leaving 8 bases between. The germline V gene has CDR1 SEHNR and CDR2 FQNEAQ (reference sequence). The CDR3 protein is CASSPLPNSPLHF. DNA of the CDR3: TGTGCCAGCAGCCCCTTGCCTAATTCACCCCTCCACTTT.

J is TRBJ2-5 and V is TRBV11-2; the D is unclear. The CDR3 loop spans 15 amino acids. Germline V gene lookup returns CDR1 SGHAT and CDR2 FQNNGV. The V gene lost 3 bases and the J gene lost 3 bases, with 14 bases spanning the gap. Here the CDR3 reads CASSLRPGLKETQYF. CDR3 DNA: TGTGCCAGCAGCTTGCGACCGGGCCTTAAAGAGACCCAGTACTTC.

This clonotype was counted a few times. DNA of the CDR3: TGTGCCAGCAGTTCGACAGGGGCACCTTGGTCCCAGTACTTC. As protein: CASSSTGAPWSQYF. The chain carries TRBV6-2 or TRBV6-3 and TRBJ2-5; TRBD1 matches at 8 bases. The CDR3 length is 14 residues. The V and J ends lost 4 bases and 9 bases, in that order; junction bases with no gene match: 10. Germline V CDR1 and CDR2: MNHEY, SVGEGT.

This chain joins TRBV19 and TRBJ1-6; D is undetermined. V was pared by 6 bases and J by 8 bases, with 8 bases between. The CDR3 is 12 amino acids. Germline V gene sequence: CDR1 LNHDA, CDR2 SQIVND (reference sequence). For the CDR3, the DNA is TGTGCCAGTAGCGGTCAGGATTCACCCCTCCACTTT. The encoded protein is CASSGQDSPLHF.

This clonotype has only a few counts. This chain uses TRBV7-2 with TRBJ2-6, with no clear D. Germline lookup yields CDR1 SGHTA and CDR2 FQGNSA. V was clipped by 5 bases and J by 4 bases, with 15 bases between them. This CDR3 is 16 amino acids long. For the CDR3, the DNA is TGTGCCAGCAGCGGCCGGGTCCTTTTGGGGGCCAACGTCCTGACTTTC. Protein sequence: CASSGRVLLGANVLTF.